Here is one TCR beta chain with its context. Antigen specificity is unknown. This entry comes from a study of cytomegalovirus exposure and HLA in healthy donors. Study results and caveats: Across all donors, roughly uniform sequencing depth was an assumption of the presence/absence analyses.

After removal of 2 bases from V and 1 base from J, the junction contained 4 bases not matched to a gene. Germline CDR1 and CDR2: SGHNT and YENEEA. The CDR3 totals 15 residues. The PCR had 60 Vbeta and 13 Jbeta primers. Sequencing was performed with immunoSEQ multiplex PCR; in TCRdb, only in-frame clones are kept and a portion is missing. The sample lists about 120,000 clones, about 80% seen once, with around 1.5% in the top ten. This chain joins TRBV11-3 and TRBJ1-1, with TRBD1 matching over 7 bases. Sequencing was done on a sample of PBMCs. The receptor comes from a woman aged 18-29 years in good health and CMV-seronegative. The CDR3 bases are TGTGCCAGCAGCTTAAGGACAGGCGAGAACACTGAAGCTTTCTTT. This encodes CASSLRTGENTEAFF.